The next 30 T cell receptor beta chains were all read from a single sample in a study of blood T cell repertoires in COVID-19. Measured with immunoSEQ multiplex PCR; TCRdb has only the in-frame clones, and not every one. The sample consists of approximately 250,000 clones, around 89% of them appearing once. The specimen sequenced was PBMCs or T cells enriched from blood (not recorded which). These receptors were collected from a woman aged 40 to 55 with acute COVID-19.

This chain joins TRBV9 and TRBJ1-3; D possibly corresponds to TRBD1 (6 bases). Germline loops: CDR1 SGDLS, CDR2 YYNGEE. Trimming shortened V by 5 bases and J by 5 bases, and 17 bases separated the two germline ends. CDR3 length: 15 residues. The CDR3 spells CASSGPGGARNTIYF. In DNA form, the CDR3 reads TGTGCCAGCAGTGGGCCGGGGGGGGCAAGAAACACCATATATTTT.

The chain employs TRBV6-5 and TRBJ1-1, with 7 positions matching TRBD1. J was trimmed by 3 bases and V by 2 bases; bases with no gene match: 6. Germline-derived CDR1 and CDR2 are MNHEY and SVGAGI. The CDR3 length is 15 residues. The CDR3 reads CASSYITGVDTEAFF. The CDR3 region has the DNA TGTGCCAGCAGTTACATAACAGGGGTAGACACTGAAGCTTTCTTT.

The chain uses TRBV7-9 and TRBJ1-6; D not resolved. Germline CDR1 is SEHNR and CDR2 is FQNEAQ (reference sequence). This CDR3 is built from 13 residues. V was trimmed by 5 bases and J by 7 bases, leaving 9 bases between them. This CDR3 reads CASSADGNSPLHF. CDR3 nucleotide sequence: TGTGCCAGCAGCGCTGACGGGAATTCACCCCTCCACTTT.

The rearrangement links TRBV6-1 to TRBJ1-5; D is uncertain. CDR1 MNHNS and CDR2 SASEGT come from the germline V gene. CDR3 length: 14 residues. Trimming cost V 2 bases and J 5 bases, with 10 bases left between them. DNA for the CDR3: TGTGCCAGCAGTGAACGGTCGGAGTATCAGCCCCAGCATTTT. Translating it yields CASSERSEYQPQHF.

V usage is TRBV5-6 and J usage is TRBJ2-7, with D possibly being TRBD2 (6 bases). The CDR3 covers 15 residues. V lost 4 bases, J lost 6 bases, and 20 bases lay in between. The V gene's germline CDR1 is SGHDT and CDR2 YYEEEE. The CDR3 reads CASSRPGGPIVEQYF. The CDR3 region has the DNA TGTGCCAGCAGCCGACCCGGGGGTCCGATTGTCGAGCAGTACTTC.

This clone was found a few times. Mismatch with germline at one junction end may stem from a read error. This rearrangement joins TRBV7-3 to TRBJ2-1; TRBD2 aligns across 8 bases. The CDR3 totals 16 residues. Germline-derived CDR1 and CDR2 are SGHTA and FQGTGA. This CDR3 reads CASSVTSGRSYNEQFF. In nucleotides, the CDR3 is TGTGCCAGCAGCGTAACTAGCGGCAGGTCCTACAATGAGCAGTTCTTC.

The CDR3 coding sequence is TGTGCCAGCAGCACACACGCCGGGACAGGCTCCTACGAGCAGTACGTC. The encoded protein is CASSTHAGTGSYEQYV. The chain combines TRBV7-9 with TRBJ2-7; 8 bases are a match to TRBD1. There are 16 residues in the CDR3. Unmatched junction bases numbered 9, after V lost 5 bases and J lost 0 bases. The germline CDR1 and CDR2 sequences are SEHNR and FQNEAQ (reference sequence).

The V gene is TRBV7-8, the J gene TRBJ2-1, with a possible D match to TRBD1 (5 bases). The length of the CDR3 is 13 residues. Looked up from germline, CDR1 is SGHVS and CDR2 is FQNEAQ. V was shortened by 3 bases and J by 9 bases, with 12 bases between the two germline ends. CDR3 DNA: TGTGCCAGCAGCTTCGCTACGCAGGGTGAGCAGTTCTTC. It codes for CASSFATQGEQFF.

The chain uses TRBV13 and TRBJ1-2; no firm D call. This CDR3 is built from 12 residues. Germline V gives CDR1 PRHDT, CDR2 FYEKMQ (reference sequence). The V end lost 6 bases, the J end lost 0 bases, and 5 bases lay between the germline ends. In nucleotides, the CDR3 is TGTGCCAGCAGTAGCTCTAACTATGGCTACACCTTC. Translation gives CASSSSNYGYTF.

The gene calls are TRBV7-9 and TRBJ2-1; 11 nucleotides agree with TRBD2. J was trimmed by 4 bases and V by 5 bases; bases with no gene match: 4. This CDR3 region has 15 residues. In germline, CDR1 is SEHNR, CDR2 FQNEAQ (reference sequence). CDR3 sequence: CASSASGRNYNEQFF. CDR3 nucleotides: TGTGCCAGCAGCGCTAGCGGGAGGAATTACAATGAGCAGTTCTTC.

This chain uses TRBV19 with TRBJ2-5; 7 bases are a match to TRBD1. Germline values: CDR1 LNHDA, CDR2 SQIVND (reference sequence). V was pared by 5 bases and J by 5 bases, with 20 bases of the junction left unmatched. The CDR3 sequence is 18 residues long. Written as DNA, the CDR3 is TGTGCCAGTAGTCTCCCCCAAAGCCCGACAGGGTTTGGGGAGACCCAGTACTTC. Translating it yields CASSLPQSPTGFGETQYF.

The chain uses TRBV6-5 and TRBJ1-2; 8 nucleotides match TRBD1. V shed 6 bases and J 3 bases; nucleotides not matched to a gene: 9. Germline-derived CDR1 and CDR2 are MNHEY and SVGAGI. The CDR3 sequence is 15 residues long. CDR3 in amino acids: CASSSGQGTDYGYTF. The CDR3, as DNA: TGTGCCAGCAGCTCCGGACAGGGAACAGACTATGGCTACACCTTC.

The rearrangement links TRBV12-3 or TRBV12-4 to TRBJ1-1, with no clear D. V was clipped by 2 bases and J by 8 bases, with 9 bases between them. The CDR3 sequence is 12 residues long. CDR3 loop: CASSLNIQEAFF. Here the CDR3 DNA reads TGTGCCAGCAGTTTAAACATCCAGGAAGCTTTCTTT.

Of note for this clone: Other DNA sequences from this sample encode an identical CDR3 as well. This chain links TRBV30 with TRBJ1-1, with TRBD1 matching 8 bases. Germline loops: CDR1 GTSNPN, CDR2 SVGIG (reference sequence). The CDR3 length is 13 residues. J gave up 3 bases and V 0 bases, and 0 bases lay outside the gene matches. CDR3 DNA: TGTGCCTGGAGTGTACAGGGGGACACTGAAGCTTTCTTT. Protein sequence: CAWSVQGDTEAFF.

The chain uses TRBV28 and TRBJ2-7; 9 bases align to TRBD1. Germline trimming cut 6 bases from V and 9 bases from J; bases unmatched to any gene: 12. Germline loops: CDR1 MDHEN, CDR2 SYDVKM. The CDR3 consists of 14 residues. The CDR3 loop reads CASSYGTGNVVQYV. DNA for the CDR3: TGTGCCAGCAGCTACGGGACAGGGAATGTAGTGCAGTACGTC.

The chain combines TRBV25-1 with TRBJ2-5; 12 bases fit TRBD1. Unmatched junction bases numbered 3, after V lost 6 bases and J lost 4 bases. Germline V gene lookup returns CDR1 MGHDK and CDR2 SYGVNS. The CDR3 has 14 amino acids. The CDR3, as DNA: TGTGCCAGCAGGAGGGACAGGGGGCCAGAGACCCAGTACTTC. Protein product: CASRRDRGPETQYF.

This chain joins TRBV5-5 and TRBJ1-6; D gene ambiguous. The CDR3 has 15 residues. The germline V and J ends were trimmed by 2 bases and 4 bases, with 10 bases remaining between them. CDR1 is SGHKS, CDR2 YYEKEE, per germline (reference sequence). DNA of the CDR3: TGTGCCAGCAGCTTCTTGCTAGAATATAATTCACCCCTCCACTTT. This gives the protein CASSFLLEYNSPLHF.

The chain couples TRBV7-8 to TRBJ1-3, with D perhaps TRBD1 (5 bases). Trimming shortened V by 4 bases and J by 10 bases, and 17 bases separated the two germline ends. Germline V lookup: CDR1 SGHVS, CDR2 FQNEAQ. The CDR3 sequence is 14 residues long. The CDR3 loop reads CASSSLLVGQTIYF. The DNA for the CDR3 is TGTGCCAGCAGCTCTCTCCTAGTGGGGCAGACCATATATTTT.

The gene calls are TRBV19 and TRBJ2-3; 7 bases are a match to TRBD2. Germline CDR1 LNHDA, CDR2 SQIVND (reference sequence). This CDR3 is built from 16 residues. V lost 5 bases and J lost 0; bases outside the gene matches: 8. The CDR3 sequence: CASSPGTTISTDTQYF. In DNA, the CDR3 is TGTGCCAGTAGTCCCGGGACTACCATAAGCACAGATACGCAGTATTTT.

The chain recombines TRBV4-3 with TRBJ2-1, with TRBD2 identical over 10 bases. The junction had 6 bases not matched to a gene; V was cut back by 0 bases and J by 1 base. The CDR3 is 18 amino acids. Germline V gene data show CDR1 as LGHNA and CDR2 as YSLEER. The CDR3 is CASSQEPPSGGSYNEQFF. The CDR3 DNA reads TGCGCCAGCAGCCAAGAACCCCCTAGCGGGGGTTCCTACAATGAGCAGTTCTTC.

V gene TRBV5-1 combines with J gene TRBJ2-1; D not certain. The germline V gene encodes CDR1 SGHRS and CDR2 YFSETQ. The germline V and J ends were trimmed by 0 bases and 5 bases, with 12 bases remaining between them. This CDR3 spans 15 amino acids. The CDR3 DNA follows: TGCGCCAGCAGCTTGGAACCTGCAGGCCACAATGAGCAGTTCTTC. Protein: CASSLEPAGHNEQFF.

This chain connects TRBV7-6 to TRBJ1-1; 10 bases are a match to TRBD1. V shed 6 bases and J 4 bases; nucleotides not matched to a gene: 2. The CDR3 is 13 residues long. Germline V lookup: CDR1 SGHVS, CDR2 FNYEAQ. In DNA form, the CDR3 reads TGTGCCAGCAGACGGACAGGGGGCACTGAAGCTTTCTTT. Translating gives CASRRTGGTEAFF.

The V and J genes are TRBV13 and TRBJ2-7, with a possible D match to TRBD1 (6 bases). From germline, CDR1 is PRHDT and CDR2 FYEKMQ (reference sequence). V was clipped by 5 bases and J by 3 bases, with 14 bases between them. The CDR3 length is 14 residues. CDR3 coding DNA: TGTGCCAGCAGCGTGAGGACAGTAAGCTACGAGCAGTACGTC. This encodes CASSVRTVSYEQYV.

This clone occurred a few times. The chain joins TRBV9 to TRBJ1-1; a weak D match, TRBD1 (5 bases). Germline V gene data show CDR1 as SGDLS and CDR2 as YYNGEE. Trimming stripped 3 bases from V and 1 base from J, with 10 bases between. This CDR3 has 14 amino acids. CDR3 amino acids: CASSADIQNTEAFF. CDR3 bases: TGTGCCAGCAGCGCGGACATCCAGAACACTGAAGCTTTCTTT. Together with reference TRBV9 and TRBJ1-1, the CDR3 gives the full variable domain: DSGVTQTPKHLITATGQRVTLRCSPRSGDLSVYWYQQSLDQGLQFLIQYYNGEERAKGNILERFSAQQFPDLHSELNLSSLELGDSALYFCASSADIQNTEAFFGQGTRLTVV.

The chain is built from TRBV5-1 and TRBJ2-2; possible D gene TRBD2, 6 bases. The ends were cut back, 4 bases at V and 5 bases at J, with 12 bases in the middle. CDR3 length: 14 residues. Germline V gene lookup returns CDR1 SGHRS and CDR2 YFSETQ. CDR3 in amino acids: CASSAGPVTGELFF. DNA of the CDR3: TGCGCCAGCAGCGCGGGACCGGTTACCGGGGAGCTGTTTTTT.

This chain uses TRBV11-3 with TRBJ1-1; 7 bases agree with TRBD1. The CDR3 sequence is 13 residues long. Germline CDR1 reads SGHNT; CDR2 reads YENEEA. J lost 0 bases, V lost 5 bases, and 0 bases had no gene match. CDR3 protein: CASSQGVNTEAFF. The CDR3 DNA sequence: TGTGCCAGCAGCCAGGGGGTGAACACTGAAGCTTTCTTT.

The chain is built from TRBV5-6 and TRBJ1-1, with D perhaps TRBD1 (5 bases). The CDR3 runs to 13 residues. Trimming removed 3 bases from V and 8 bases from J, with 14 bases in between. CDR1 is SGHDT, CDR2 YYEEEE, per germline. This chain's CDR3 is CASSSDRKSEAFF. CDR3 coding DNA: TGTGCCAGCAGCTCAGACAGAAAATCAGAAGCTTTCTTT.

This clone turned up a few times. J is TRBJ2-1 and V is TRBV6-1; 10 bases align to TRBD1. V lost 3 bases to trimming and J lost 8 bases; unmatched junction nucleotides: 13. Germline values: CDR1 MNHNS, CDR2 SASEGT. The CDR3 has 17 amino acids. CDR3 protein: CASSDPDRGLVLDEQFF. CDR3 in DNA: TGTGCCAGCAGTGACCCCGACAGGGGGCTGGTATTGGATGAGCAGTTCTTC.

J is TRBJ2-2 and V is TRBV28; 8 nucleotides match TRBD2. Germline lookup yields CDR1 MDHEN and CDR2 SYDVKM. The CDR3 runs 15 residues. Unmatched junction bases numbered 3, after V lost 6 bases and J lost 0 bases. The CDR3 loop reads CASRVAGTNTGELFF. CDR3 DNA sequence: TGTGCCAGCAGGGTAGCGGGAACGAACACCGGGGAGCTGTTTTTT.

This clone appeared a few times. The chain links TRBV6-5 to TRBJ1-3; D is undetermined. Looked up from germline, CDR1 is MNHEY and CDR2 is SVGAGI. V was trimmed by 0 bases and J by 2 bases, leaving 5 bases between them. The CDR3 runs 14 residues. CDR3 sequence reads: CASSYSAAGNTIYF. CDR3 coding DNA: TGTGCCAGCAGTTACTCGGCAGCTGGAAACACCATATATTTT.